A single sample is the source of the 16 T cell receptor beta chains below, sequenced in a study of cytomegalovirus exposure and HLA in healthy donors. Clones were sequenced by immunoSEQ multiplex PCR, and TCRdb holds only the in-frame ones, with some missing. The sample lists under 400,000 clones, more than 80% occurring once. Sequencing input: PBMCs. These TCRs come from a woman under 30 in good health and CMV-seronegative.

The chain joins TRBV4-1 to TRBJ2-5; D is possibly TRBD2 (6 bases). V was shortened by 0 bases and J by 2 bases, with 13 bases between the two germline ends. The V gene's germline CDR1 is MGHRA and CDR2 YSYEKL. CDR3 length: 16 residues. CDR3 protein: CASSQDLGSLQETQYF. The CDR3 DNA is TGCGCCAGCAGCCAAGATCTCGGGAGTTTACAAGAGACCCAGTACTTC.

V is TRBV25-1 and J is TRBJ2-7; possible D gene TRBD2, 6 bases. This CDR3 contains 14 residues. The V gene lost 2 bases and the J gene lost 3 bases, with 11 bases spanning the gap. CDR1 and CDR2 (germline): MGHDK, SYGVNS. As DNA, the CDR3 is TGTGCCAGCAGTGAACGGGGGAGAGTCTACGAGCAGTACTTC. Translated, it gives CASSERGRVYEQYF.

V is TRBV7-9 and J is TRBJ2-7, with 7 positions matching TRBD1. With V trimmed by 5 bases and J by 0 bases, 10 bases remained unmatched. Germline V lookup: CDR1 SEHNR, CDR2 FQNEAQ (reference sequence). The CDR3 sequence is 16 residues long. The CDR3 DNA reads TGTGCCAGCAGCGGACGGGACAGATTAATCTCCTACGAGCAGTACTTC. It specifies CASSGRDRLISYEQYF.

For this clone: This CDR3 is also generated by other DNA sequences in the sample. The chain links TRBV5-1 to TRBJ1-1, with a possible D match to TRBD1 (5 bases). The CDR3 is made up of 14 amino acids. The germline V gene encodes CDR1 SGHRS and CDR2 YFSETQ. Trimming pared 4 bases from V and 0 bases from J, leaving 10 bases between. This chain's CDR3 is CASSRDSMNTEAFF. The CDR3, as DNA: TGCGCCAGCAGCCGTGACAGTATGAACACTGAAGCTTTCTTT.

The genes are TRBV6-1 and TRBJ1-6; unclear D gene. The germline V and J ends were trimmed by 2 bases and 7 bases, with 15 bases remaining between them. The CDR3 length is 16 residues. Per the germline V gene, CDR1 is MNHNS and CDR2 is SASEGT. The CDR3 is CASSEYKEKENSPLHF. CDR3 nucleotides: TGTGCCAGCAGTGAATATAAGGAAAAGGAGAATTCACCCCTCCACTTT.

The V gene is TRBV2, the J gene TRBJ1-6; TRBD1 might be the D (6 bases). V lost 4 bases and J lost 0, with 13 bases in between. This CDR3 comprises 17 residues. Germline loops: CDR1 SNHLY, CDR2 FYNNEI. DNA for the CDR3: TGTGCCAGCAGTGCCAGGACAGCGAGCTCCTATAATTCACCCCTCCACTTT. Translating gives CASSARTASSYNSPLHF.

This rearrangement joins TRBV4-2 to TRBJ2-5, with 13 positions matching TRBD2. The junction had 1 base not matched to a gene; V was cut back by 0 bases and J by 3 bases. Looked up from germline, CDR1 is LGHNA and CDR2 is YNFKEQ. The CDR3 covers 16 residues. The CDR3 is CASSQEGTSGEETQYF. The CDR3 DNA reads as TGTGCCAGCAGCCAAGAAGGGACTAGCGGGGAAGAGACCCAGTACTTC.

The chain carries TRBV15 and TRBJ1-1; possible D gene TRBD1, 6 bases. The CDR3 sequence is 14 residues long. The V and J ends lost 0 bases and 6 bases respectively, with 11 bases between them. Looked up from germline, CDR1 is LNHNV and CDR2 is YYDKDF (reference sequence). CDR3 protein: CATSRDPTGSEAFF. CDR3 bases: TGTGCCACCAGCAGAGATCCCACAGGGTCTGAAGCTTTCTTT.

The chain employs TRBV5-6 and TRBJ2-3, with D possibly being TRBD2 (6 bases). The CDR3 sequence is 14 residues long. The germline CDR1 and CDR2 sequences are SGHDT and YYEEEE. V lost 2 bases and J 5 bases, leaving 12 bases between the germline ends. Here the CDR3 DNA reads TGTGCCAGCAGCTTTACCGCAGCGGGAGATACGCAGTATTTT. It specifies CASSFTAAGDTQYF.

This chain uses TRBV29-1 with TRBJ2-3, with 8 bases fitting TRBD2. With 2 bases clipped from V and 5 bases from J, the junction kept 3 bases outside the gene matches. CDR1 and CDR2 from the germline V gene are SQVTM and ANQGSEA. CDR3 length: 13 amino acids. Here the CDR3 reads CSVEPAGEDTQYF. The DNA of the CDR3 is TGCAGCGTTGAACCAGCGGGGGAAGATACGCAGTATTTT.

The CDR3 region is CASSQGKQGLSGANVLTF. CDR3 DNA sequence: TGTGCCAGCAGCCAAGGGAAACAGGGCCTCTCTGGGGCCAACGTCCTGACTTTC. The chain couples TRBV4-2 to TRBJ2-6, with D possibly TRBD1 on 6 matching bases. The germline V and J ends were trimmed by 1 base and 0 bases, with 13 bases remaining between them. The CDR3 runs to 18 residues. Germline V gene lookup returns CDR1 LGHNA and CDR2 YNFKEQ.

This rearrangement joins TRBV9 to TRBJ2-7, with 8 bases lining up with TRBD1. The CDR3 has 14 residues. The junction had 7 bases not matched to a gene; V was cut back by 3 bases and J by 5 bases. CDR1 and CDR2 (germline): SGDLS, YYNGEE. The CDR3: CASSAGQGGNEQYF. The CDR3 coding sequence is TGTGCCAGCAGCGCAGGACAGGGTGGAAACGAGCAGTACTTC.

The chain joins TRBV9 to TRBJ1-6; no firm D call. The CDR3 has 15 residues. In germline, CDR1 is SGDLS, CDR2 YYNGEE. V dropped 2 bases and J dropped 4 bases, with 10 bases sitting between them. The CDR3 DNA reads TGTGCCAGCAGCGTGGGTGACATGTATAATTCACCCCTCCACTTT. As protein: CASSVGDMYNSPLHF.

The chain is built from TRBV2 and TRBJ1-5; weak D call: TRBD1 (5 bases). V was trimmed by 2 bases and J by 5 bases, leaving 10 bases between them. This CDR3 spans 14 amino acids. In germline, CDR1 is SNHLY, CDR2 FYNNEI. The CDR3 sequence: CASSELRADQPQHF. CDR3 nucleotide sequence: TGTGCCAGCAGTGAACTCAGGGCCGATCAGCCCCAGCATTTT. The complete variable domain, with remaining parts taken from reference TRBV2 and TRBJ1-5, reads EPEVTQTPSHQVTQMGQEVILRCVPISNHLYFYWYRQILGQKVEFLVSFYNNEISEKSEIFDDQFSVERPDGSNFTLKIRSTKLEDSAMYFCASSELRADQPQHFGDGTRLSIL.

V gene TRBV9 combines with J gene TRBJ1-1; D remains ambiguous. Germline assignment: CDR1 SGDLS and CDR2 YYNGEE. The V end lost 0 bases, the J end lost 8 bases, and 8 bases lay between the germline ends. This CDR3 has 12 residues. CDR3 sequence (DNA): TGTGCCAGCAGCGTAGGTGGCCCCGAAGCTTTCTTT. Translated: CASSVGGPEAFF.

Details on this clone: At one end, the junction sequence differs from germline, possibly due to a read error. This chain links TRBV30 with TRBJ2-1; D ambiguous. The germline gives CDR1 GTSNPN, CDR2 SVGIG (reference sequence). This CDR3 comprises 14 residues. The CDR3 loop reads CAWGVLRPADEQFF. Here the CDR3 DNA reads TGTGCCTGGGGTGTACTTCGTCCGGCGGATGAGCAGTTCTTC.